This is a list of T cell receptor beta chains from one sample in a study of control samples from healthy donors and cancer patients. Generated by immunoSEQ multiplex PCR, the TCRdb table keeps only in-frame clones and is missing some. The sample shows 25,000 to 35,000 clones, roughly 95% of them seen only once. Sequencing input: blood. Every receptor here comes from a man aged 55-75 years in good health. Both conserved end residues are part of each CDR3. D genes are given only for firm matches. Size is omitted from some rows. Given values are once, few, many or a class for expanded clones.

d_call j_call v_call clone_size cdr3_nt cdr3_aa
TRBD2 TRBJ2-5 TRBV10-2 - TGCGCCAGCAGTGAGTCGAAGGGACTAGCGGAGACCCAAGAGACCCAGTACTTC CASSESKGLAETQETQYF
- TRBJ1-1 TRBV3-1/TRBV3-2 - TGTGCCAGCAGCCAACGGCTGAACACTGAAGCTTTCTTT CASSQRLNTEAFF
- TRBJ2-2 TRBV7-6 - TGTGCCAGCAGCTTAGCGGGGGGGAACACCGGGGAGCTGTTTTTT CASSLAGGNTGELFF
- TRBJ1-2 TRBV19 - TGTGCCAGTATGGGTAACTATGGCTACACCTTC CASMGNYGYTF
- TRBJ2-4 TRBV6-5 - TGTGCCAGCAGCGACAGCGGACTAGCCAAAAACATTCAGTACTTC CASSDSGLAKNIQYF
- TRBJ2-6 TRBV7-9 - TGTGCCAGCAGCTTAGGCTCTGGGGCCAACGTCCTGACTTTC CASSLGSGANVLTF
- TRBJ1-5 TRBV19 - TGTGCCAGTAGTCTACAGGCGGGGGGTCAGCCCCAGCATTTT CASSLQAGGQPQHF
- TRBJ1-6 TRBV4-3 - TGCGCCAGCAGCCAAGATCTGGGGGCCCTCCACTTT CASSQDLGALHF
TRBD1 TRBJ1-1 TRBV19 - TGTGCCAGTAGTGACCAAACAGGGGGCAACACTGAAGCTTTCTTT CASSDQTGGNTEAFF
- TRBJ2-1 TRBV20-1 - TGCAGTGCTAGCTACAATGAGCAGTTCTTC CSASYNEQFF
TRBD1 TRBJ1-1 TRBV2 - TGTGCCAGCAGTGAAACAGGGGACCATGAAGCTTTCTTT CASSETGDHEAFF
- TRBJ2-7 TRBV7-8 - TGTGCCAGCAGCTTAGTCAATGCCCCCTACGAGCAGTACTTC CASSLVNAPYEQYF
- TRBJ2-1 TRBV6-5 - TGTGCCAGCAGTTCGGACTGGTCCTCCTACAATGAGCAGTTCTTC CASSSDWSSYNEQFF
- TRBJ1-2 TRBV28 - TGTGCCAGCAGCCCCGCTGGGGGGGGGCGCTCCTATGGCTACACCTTC CASSPAGGGRSYGYTF
TRBD1 TRBJ1-1 TRBV7-9 - TGTGCCAGCAGCTCAGGGGGGAACACTGAAGCTTTCTTT CASSSGGNTEAFF
- TRBJ2-3 TRBV19 - TGTGCCAGTAGTATCGACCCGGGTGGCCGTAGCACAGATACGCAGTATTTT CASSIDPGGRSTDTQYF
- TRBJ2-1 TRBV19 - TGTGCCAGTAGTATAGATTTTCAGGACTACAATGAGCAGTTCTTC CASSIDFQDYNEQFF
TRBD1 TRBJ1-2 TRBV6-2/TRBV6-3 - TGTGCCAGCAGTCCCCCGACAGGGAGTGGCTACACCTTC CASSPPTGSGYTF
- TRBJ1-1 TRBV30 - TGTGCCTGGAGTCCGGGCAGGGGATACACTGAAGCTTTCTTT CAWSPGRGYTEAFF
- TRBJ1-1 TRBV5-6 - TGTGCCAGCAGCTTGTTTGCACAGATGAACACTGAAGCTTTCTTT CASSLFAQMNTEAFF
- TRBJ2-3 TRBV9 - TGTGCCAGCAGCGTAAGTCCGTCGGATACGCAGTATTTT CASSVSPSDTQYF
TRBD1 TRBJ1-2 TRBV18 once TGTGCCAGCTCACCAGAAAGGGGGCACGGCTACACCTTC CASSPERGHGYTF
- TRBJ2-2 TRBV28 - TGTGCCAGCAGTTTGGCGACTAGTGGCGCCGGGGAGCTGTTTTTT CASSLATSGAGELFF
TRBD1 TRBJ1-1 TRBV19 - TGTGCCAGTAGTCTAGACAGGGTGGCTGAAGCTTTCTTT CASSLDRVAEAFF
TRBD1 TRBJ1-1 TRBV10-2 - TGCGCCAGCAGAATACAGGGGGAAGGCACTGAAGCTTTCTTT CASRIQGEGTEAFF
TRBD1 TRBJ2-1 TRBV28 - TGTGCCAGCAGTGCCACCCGGGACAGGGTAAGGAATGAGCAGTTCTTC CASSATRDRVRNEQFF
- TRBJ2-4 TRBV7-9 - TGTGCTTTCGAGGAGGTGTACATTCAGTACTTC CAFEEVYIQYF
- TRBJ1-2 TRBV5-1 - TGCGCCAGCAGCTTGGCCACAGGTGGCTATGGCTACACCTTC CASSLATGGYGYTF
TRBD1 TRBJ1-5 TRBV4-1 - TGCGCCAGCAGCCAGGGACAGGGGGGAGTCGATCAGCCCCAGCATTTT CASSQGQGGVDQPQHF
- TRBJ1-1 TRBV5-1 - TGCGCCAGCAGCCCGGGACTGAACACTGAAGCTTTCTTT CASSPGLNTEAFF
- TRBJ2-2 TRBV10-1 - TGCGCCAGCAGTGAGTCGTACGGGGTTTTAACCGCCGGGGAGCTGTTTTTT CASSESYGVLTAGELFF
- TRBJ2-6 TRBV11-2 - TGTGCCAGCAGCTTATTTCGGCCCTCTGGGGCCAACGTCCTGACTTTC CASSLFRPSGANVLTF
TRBD1 TRBJ1-4 TRBV29-1 - TGCAGCGTTACGGACAGGGGAAAACTGTTTTTT CSVTDRGKLFF
- TRBJ1-1 TRBV18 - TGTGCCAGCTCACCACACAGGGATACTGAAGCTTTCTTT CASSPHRDTEAFF
TRBD2 TRBJ2-1 TRBV4-2 - TGTGCCAGCAGCCAAGGGCAGGTGGCGACTAGCGGCAACAATGAGCAGTTCTTC CASSQGQVATSGNNEQFF
TRBD2 TRBJ2-1 TRBV2 - TGTGCCAGCAGTCAAGGACTAGCGGGGGGTTTTTCCTACAATGAGCAGTTCTTC CASSQGLAGGFSYNEQFF
- TRBJ2-7 TRBV7-2 - TGTGCCAGCAGCTTGCGGGCGGACGAGCAGTACTTC CASSLRADEQYF
TRBD1 TRBJ2-7 TRBV9 - TGTGCCAGCAGCTTGGGACAGCCAGGGTACGAGCAGTACTTC CASSLGQPGYEQYF
- TRBJ1-3 TRBV9 - TGTGCCAGCAGCGGCCTCAACGTGCCGAGCTCTGGAAACACCATATATTTT CASSGLNVPSSGNTIYF
TRBD1 TRBJ1-1 TRBV7-2 - TGTGCCAGCAGCTTGACAGGGAGGAAGGATGAAGCTTTCTTT CASSLTGRKDEAFF
- TRBJ2-7 TRBV7-2 once TGTGCCAGCAGCCAAGGGACATATTACGAGCAGTACTTC CASSQGTYYEQYF
- TRBJ2-7 TRBV7-9 - TGTGCCACAGAGGCTAGGGACTCCTACGAGCAGTACTTC CATEARDSYEQYF
- TRBJ1-2 TRBV5-4 - TGTGCCAGCAGCTATCACACGAACGCCGCCGCCTATGGCTACACCTTC CASSYHTNAAAYGYTF
TRBD1 TRBJ1-4 TRBV4-2 - TGTGCCAGCAGCCGAGGACAGGGCCCAAATGAAAAACTGTTTTTT CASSRGQGPNEKLFF
TRBD1 TRBJ1-2 TRBV18 - TGTGCCAGCTCACCGGGACAGGGAGGCTATGGCTACACCTTC CASSPGQGGYGYTF
- TRBJ1-4 TRBV10-3 - TGTGCCATCAGGACAGATCCAAATGAAAAACTGTTTTTT CAIRTDPNEKLFF
TRBD1 TRBJ1-1 TRBV9 - TGTGCCAGCAGCGCTTCCGGGACAGCTGAAGCTTTCTTT CASSASGTAEAFF
- TRBJ1-6 TRBV6-1 - TGTGCCAGCAGTGAAAAATTGCGTAATGCACCCCTCCACTTT CASSEKLRNAPLHF
- TRBJ1-2 TRBV2 - TGTGCCAGCAGTGAGGGAGTCTGGAACTATGGCTACACCTTC CASSEGVWNYGYTF
TRBD1 TRBJ1-2 TRBV10-3 - TGTGCCATCAGCCTAGGACAGGGTGTATATGGCTACACCTTC CAISLGQGVYGYTF
- TRBJ1-6 TRBV4-1 - TGCGCCAGCAGGTCGACGAGGGAGAATTCACCCCTCCACTTT CASRSTRENSPLHF
- TRBJ1-4 TRBV7-3 - TGTGCCAGCAGCTTAGGGTCAAGTGCTAATGAAAAACTGTTTTTT CASSLGSSANEKLFF
- TRBJ1-6 TRBV23-1 - TGCGCCAGCAGTCAATCTTTCGGAGGAAAGAGCTCCTATAATTCACCCCTCCACTTT CASSQSFGGKSSYNSPLHF
- TRBJ1-5 TRBV19 - TGTGCCATCGGGCCGGGAGGGAATCAGCCCCAGCATTTT CAIGPGGNQPQHF
- TRBJ1-1 TRBV7-9 - TGTGCCAGCAGCTTGTTACAGGCAGGGACTGAAGCTTTCTTT CASSLLQAGTEAFF
TRBD2 TRBJ2-5 TRBV27 - TGTGCCAGCGCCGGTTTCGGCGGGGGGCTACAAGAGACCCAGTACTTC CASAGFGGGLQETQYF
- TRBJ1-1 TRBV19 - TGTGCCAGTAGTATAATGACCGAAGCTTTCTTT CASSIMTEAFF
TRBD1 TRBJ1-1 TRBV7-9 - TGTGCCAGCAGCCCCGGACAGGCCACAAAATTGGCTTTCTTT CASSPGQATKLAFF
TRBD1 TRBJ2-1 TRBV12-5 - TGTGCTAGTGGTTTGCTCCGGCCGGGGACAGGGTCCTACAATGAGCAGTTCTTC CASGLLRPGTGSYNEQFF
TRBD2 TRBJ2-1 TRBV19 - TGTGCCAGTAGTACGATCGGGGGGTCCTACAATGAGCAGTTCTTC CASSTIGGSYNEQFF